The subject of this entry is one TCR beta chain. This entry is derived from a study of blood T cell repertoires in COVID-19. At the level of the study: Acute-phase and convalescent COVID-19 samples originated in the United States, Italy and Spain. Sample material is recorded as cDNA or gDNA derived from T cells, B-cell-depleted T cells, or PBMCs.

Libraries were prepared by immunoSEQ multiplex PCR; TCRdb keeps only in-frame clonotypes and omits some of them. The sample contains under 65,000 clones, over 75% of which appear only once. Germline loops: CDR1 SGHTA, CDR2 FQGTGA. The V and J ends lost 0 bases and 4 bases respectively, with 9 bases between them. CDR3 length equals 15 residues. V gene TRBV7-3 combines with J gene TRBJ1-4; perhaps TRBD1 as D (6 bases). Source material: peripheral blood. The TCR comes from a man aged 80 or over in a cohort sampled during active COVID-19. The CDR3 region has the DNA TGTGCCAGCAGCTTAACCCGACAGGTTAATGAAAAACTGTTTTTT. It specifies CASSLTRQVNEKLFF.